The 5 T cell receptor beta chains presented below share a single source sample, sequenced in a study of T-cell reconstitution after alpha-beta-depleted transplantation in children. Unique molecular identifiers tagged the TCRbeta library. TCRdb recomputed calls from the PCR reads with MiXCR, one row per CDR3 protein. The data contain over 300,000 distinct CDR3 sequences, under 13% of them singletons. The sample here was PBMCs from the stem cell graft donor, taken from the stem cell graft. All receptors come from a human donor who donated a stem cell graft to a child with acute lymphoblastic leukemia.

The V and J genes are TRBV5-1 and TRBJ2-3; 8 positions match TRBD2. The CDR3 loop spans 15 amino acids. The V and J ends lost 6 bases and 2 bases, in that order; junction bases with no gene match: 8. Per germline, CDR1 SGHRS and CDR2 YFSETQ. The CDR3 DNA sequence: TGCGCCAGCACCAGATTAGCGGGATTCACAGATACGCAGTATTTT. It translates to CASTRLAGFTDTQYF.

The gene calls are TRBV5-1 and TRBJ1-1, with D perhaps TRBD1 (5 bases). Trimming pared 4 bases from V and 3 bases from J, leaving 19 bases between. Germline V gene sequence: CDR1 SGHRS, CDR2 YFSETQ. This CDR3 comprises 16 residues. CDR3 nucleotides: TGCGCCAGCAGCCCCTGGGGGAAGGCGGGTCACACTGAAGCTTTCTTT. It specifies CASSPWGKAGHTEAFF.

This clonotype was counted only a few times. CDR3 loop: CSARPTTSPSSYEQYF. As DNA, the CDR3 is TGCAGTGCTAGACCTACGACTAGCCCGAGCTCCTACGAGCAGTACTTC. V gene TRBV20-1 combines with J gene TRBJ2-7, with 7 bases aligning to TRBD2. The CDR3 loop spans 16 amino acids. Trimming at V came to 2 bases and at J to 0 bases, leaving 10 bases not matched to a gene. From germline, CDR1 is DFQATT and CDR2 SNEGSKA (reference sequence).

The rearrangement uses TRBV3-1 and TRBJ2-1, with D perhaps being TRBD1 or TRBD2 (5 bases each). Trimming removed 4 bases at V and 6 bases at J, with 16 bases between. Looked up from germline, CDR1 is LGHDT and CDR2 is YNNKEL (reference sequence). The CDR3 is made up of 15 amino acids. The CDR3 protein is CASSPFRDLLNEQFF. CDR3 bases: TGTGCCAGCAGCCCCTTCCGGGACCTCCTCAATGAGCAGTTCTTC.

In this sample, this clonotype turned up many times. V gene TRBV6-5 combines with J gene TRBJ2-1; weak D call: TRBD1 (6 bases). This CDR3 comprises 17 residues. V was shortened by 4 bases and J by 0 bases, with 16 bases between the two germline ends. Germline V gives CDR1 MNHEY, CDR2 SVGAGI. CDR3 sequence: CASSFDRSGGSYNEQFF. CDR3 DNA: TGTGCCAGCAGTTTTGACAGGAGCGGAGGCTCCTACAATGAGCAGTTCTTC.